What follows describes a single TCR beta chain. Its antigen remains undetermined. No qualities accompany the bases; no much larger clone lies one base away. This record comes from a study of blood T cell repertoires in COVID-19 (TCRdb year 2020). Looking at the study overall: Collaborator samples came from the United States, Italy and Spain and covered acute and convalescent phases of COVID-19. Where HLA class I and class II types were available, the types were taken from metadata supplied by the sample provider, not from assay-based typing. Samples were obtained from the ongoing ImmuneRACE study (first 160 participants) and from about 1,300 subjects provided by 6 global collaborators. Nearly every sample came with metadata listing a de-identified subject ID, COVID-19 status, age in years and sex. The repertoires were made available in a free public database intended to serve as a resource for research on the immune response to SARS-CoV-2. The dataset comprised deeply sampled blood TCRbeta repertoires from subjects exposed to, actively infected with, or recovered from COVID-19. The material from the prospective study consisted of cDNA or gDNA derived from T cells, B-cell-depleted T cells, or PBMCs.

General study outcomes and caveats: Clinical and demographic metadata were provided uncurated, with the amount varying by source and participant.

TCRbeta CDR3 regions were amplified from genomic DNA by means of the immunoSEQ Assay, a bias-controlled multiplex PCR. In the original analysis: The number of nucleated cells in each sample was estimated from the amplification of reference gene primers within the assay. Sequence reads were collapsed and filtered to measure the absolute abundance of every unique TCRbeta CDR3 rearrangement. Productive Simpson clonality was computed per sample as the square root of Simpson's diversity index over productive rearrangements. As stored in TCRdb, this immuneACCESS dataset retains in-frame rearrangements with V and J assigned. A fraction of the clones does not appear; measured against another copy, unresolved V genes explain less than half of the discrepancy, and the remainder lacks a known reason. V, J and clone size derive from that table, while D and trimming were established from the DNA sequence. This sample lists fewer than 600,000 clones; approximately 89% were detected once. Roughly 0.84% of the sample lies in the top ten.

At one collaborating source in Seattle, patients were enrolled during active infection and were followed longitudinally through the course of disease. The collaborating institutions used their own protocols to collect whole blood in K2EDTA tubes. For TCRbeta analysis, collaborators shipped samples as frozen whole blood, isolated PBMCs, or DNA extracted from either of those sample types. V gives up 5 bases and J gives up 6 bases, and the segment between their germline ends measures 19 bases. Looking up the germline V gene yields CDR1 SQVTM and CDR2 ANQGSEA. Spanning cysteine to phenylalanine, the CDR3 consists of 15 amino acids. The only DNA kept is the CDR3, 45 bases in frame from the first base.

The sequencing sample was made of peripheral blood. The V and J segments used are TRBV29-1 and TRBJ2-2; no confident D gene assignment can be made. The TCR originated in a young man with COVID-19, enrolled during active disease. At the DNA level, the sequence is TGCAGCGTTCGCACAGCCATCCAACCGGCCGGGGAGCTGTTTTTT. The resulting protein is CSVRTAIQPAGELFF.